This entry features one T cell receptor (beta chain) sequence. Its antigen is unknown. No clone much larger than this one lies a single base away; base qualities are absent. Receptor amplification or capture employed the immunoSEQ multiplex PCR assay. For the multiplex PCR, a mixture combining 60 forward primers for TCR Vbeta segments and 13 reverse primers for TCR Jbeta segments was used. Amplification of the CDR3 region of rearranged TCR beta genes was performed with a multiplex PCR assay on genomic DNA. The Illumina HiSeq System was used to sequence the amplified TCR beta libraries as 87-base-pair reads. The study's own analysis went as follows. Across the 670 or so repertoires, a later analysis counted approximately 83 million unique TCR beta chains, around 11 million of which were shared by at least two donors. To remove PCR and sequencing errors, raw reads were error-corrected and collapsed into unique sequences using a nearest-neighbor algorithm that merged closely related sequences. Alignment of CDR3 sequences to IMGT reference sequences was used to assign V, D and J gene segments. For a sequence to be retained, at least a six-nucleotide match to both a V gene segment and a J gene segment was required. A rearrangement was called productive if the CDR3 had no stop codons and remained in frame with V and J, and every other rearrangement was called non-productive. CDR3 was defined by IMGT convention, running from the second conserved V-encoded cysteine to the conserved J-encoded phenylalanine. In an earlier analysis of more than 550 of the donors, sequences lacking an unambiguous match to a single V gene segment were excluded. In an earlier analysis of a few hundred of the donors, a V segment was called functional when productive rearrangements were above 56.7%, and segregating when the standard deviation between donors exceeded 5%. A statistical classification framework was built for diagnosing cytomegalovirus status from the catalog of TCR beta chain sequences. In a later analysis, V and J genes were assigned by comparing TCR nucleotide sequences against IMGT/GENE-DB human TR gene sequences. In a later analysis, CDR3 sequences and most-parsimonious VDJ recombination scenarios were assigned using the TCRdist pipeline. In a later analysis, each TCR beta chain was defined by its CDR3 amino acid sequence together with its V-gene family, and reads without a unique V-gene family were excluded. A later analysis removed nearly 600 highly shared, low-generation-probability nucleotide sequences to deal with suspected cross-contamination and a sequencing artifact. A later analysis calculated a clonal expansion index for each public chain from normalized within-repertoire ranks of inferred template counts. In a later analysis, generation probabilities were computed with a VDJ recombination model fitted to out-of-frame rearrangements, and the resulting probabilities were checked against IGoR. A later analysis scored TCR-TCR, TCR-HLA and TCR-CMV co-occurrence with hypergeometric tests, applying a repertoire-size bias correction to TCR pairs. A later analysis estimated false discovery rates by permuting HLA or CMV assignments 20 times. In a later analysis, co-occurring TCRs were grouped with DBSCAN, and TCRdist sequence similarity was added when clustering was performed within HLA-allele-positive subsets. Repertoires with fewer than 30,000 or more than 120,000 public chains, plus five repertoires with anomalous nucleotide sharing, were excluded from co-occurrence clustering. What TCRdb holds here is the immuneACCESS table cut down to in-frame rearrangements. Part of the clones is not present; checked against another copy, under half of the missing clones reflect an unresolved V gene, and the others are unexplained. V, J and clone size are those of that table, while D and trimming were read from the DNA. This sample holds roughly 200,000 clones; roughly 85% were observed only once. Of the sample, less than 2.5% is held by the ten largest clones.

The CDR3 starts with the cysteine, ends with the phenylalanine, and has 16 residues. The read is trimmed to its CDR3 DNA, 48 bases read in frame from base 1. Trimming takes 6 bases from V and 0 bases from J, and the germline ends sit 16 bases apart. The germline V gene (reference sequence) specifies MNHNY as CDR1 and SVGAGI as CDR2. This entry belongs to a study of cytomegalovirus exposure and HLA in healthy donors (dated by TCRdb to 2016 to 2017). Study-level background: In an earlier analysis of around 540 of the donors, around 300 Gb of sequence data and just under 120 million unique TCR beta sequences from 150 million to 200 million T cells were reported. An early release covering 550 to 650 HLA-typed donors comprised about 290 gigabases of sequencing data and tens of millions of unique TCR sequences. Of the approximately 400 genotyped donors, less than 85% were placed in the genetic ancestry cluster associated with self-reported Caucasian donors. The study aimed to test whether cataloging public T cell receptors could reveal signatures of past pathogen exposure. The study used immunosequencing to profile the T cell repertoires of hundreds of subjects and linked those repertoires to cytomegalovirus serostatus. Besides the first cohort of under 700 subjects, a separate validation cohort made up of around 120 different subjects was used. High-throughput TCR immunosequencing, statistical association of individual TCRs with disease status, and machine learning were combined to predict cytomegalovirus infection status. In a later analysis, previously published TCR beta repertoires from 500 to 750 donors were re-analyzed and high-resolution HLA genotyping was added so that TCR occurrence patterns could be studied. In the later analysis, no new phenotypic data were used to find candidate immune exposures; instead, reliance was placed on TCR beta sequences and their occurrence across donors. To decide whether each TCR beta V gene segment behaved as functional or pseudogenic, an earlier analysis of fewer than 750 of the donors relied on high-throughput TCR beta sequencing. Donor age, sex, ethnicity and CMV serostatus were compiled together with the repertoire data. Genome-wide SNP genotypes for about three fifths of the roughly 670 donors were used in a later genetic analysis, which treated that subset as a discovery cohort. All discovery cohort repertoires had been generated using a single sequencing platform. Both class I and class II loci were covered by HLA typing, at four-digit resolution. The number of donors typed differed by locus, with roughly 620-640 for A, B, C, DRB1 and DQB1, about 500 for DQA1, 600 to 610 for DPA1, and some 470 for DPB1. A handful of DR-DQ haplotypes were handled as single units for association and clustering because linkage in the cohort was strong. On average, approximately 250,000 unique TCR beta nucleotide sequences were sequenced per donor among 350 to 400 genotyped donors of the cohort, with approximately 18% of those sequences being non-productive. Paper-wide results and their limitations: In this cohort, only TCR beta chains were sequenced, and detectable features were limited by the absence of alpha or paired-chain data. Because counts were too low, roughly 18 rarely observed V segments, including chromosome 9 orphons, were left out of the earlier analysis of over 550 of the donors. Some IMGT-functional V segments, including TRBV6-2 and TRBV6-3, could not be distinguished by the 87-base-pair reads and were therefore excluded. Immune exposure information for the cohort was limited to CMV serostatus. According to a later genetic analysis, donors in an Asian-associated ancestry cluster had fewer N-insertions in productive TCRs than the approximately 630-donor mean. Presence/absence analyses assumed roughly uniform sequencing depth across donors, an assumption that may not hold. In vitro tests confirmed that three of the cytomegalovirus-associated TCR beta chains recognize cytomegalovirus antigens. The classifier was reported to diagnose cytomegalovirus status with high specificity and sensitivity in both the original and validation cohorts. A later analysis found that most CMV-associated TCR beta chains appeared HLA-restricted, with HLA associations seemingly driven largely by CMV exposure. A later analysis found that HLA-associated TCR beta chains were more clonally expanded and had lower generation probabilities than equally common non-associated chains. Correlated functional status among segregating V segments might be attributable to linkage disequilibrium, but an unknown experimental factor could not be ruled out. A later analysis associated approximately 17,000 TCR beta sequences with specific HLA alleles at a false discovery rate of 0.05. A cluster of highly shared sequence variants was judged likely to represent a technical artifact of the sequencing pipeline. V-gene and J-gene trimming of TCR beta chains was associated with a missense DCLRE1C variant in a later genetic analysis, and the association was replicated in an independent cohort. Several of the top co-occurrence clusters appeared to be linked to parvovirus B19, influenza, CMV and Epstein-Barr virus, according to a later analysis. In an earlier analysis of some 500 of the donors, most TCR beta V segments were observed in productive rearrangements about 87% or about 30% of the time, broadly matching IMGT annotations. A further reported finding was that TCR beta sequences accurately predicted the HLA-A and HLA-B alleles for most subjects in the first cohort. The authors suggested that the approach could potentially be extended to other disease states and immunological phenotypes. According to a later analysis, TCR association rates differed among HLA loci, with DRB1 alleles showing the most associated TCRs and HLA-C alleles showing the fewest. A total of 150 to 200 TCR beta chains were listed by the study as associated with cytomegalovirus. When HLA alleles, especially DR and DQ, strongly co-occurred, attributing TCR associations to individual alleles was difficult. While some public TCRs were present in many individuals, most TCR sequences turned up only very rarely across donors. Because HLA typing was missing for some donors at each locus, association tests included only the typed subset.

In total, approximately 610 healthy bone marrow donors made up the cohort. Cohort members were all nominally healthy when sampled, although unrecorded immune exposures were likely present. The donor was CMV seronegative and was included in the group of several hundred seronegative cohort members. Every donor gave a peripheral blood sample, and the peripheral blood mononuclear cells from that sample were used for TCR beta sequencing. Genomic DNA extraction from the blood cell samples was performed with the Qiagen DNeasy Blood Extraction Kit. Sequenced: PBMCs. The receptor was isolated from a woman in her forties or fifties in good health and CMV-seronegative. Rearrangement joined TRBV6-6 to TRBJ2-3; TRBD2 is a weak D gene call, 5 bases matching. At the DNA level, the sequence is TGTGCCAGCAGCCAAGCCGGGGAGACTAGCACAGATACGCAGTATTTT. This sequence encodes CASSQAGETSTDTQYF.